This entry lists 9 T cell receptor beta chains sequenced from one sample in a study of T cell repertoires in cytomegalovirus infection (dated by TCRdb to the late 2010s). Interpreted using the paper, the treatment or condition label stands for: in vitro stimulation with specific CMV peptide epitopes to enrich CMV-specific T cells. Antigens of these TCRs are unknown. The reads were generated on an Illumina HiSeq 1500. The raw public data were reprocessed by TCRdb itself: fastp quality trimming at Q25, MiXCR clonotype calling, in-frame beta chains only. Each entry is one CDR3 protein sequence, shown with its most common DNA and genes. The sample table shows 400,000 to 600,000 distinct CDR3 sequences, and under 55% are seen once. The top ten hold 40% to 50% of the sample. The sequencing here drew on cultured PBMCs, taken from culture after CMV antigen stimulation. Every receptor here comes from a human donor in good health (CMV status not recorded). Some clones in this sample may be carry-over from other donors' samples.

At least ten counts were recorded for this clonotype. The V call is TRBV7-2, the J call TRBJ1-6, with a possible D match to TRBD1 (6 bases). The CDR3 spans 15 residues. Per germline, CDR1 SGHTA and CDR2 FQGNSA. Trimming removed 4 bases at V and 13 bases at J, with 20 bases between. The CDR3 is CASSSVEGLRGPLHF. The CDR3 DNA follows: TGTGCCAGCAGCTCCGTGGAAGGCCTAAGGGGGCCCCTCCACTTT. Complete variable domain (other parts from reference TRBV7-2 and TRBJ1-6): GAGVSQSPSNKVTEKGKDVELRCDPISGHTALYWYRQSLGQGLEFLIYFQGNSAPDKSGLPSDRFSAERTGGSVSTLTIQRTQQEDSAVYLCASSSVEGLRGPLHFGNGTRLTVT.

The rearrangement uses TRBV6-5 and TRBJ2-1; D is unresolved. The V gene lost 2 bases and the J gene lost 9 bases, with 8 bases spanning the gap. CDR3 length: 12 amino acids. Germline loops: CDR1 MNHEY, CDR2 SVGAGI. The CDR3 region is CASSYRTGEQFF. The CDR3 DNA reads as TGTGCCAGCAGTTACCGGACGGGTGAGCAGTTCTTC.

This clonotype was detected many times. The chain employs TRBV28 and TRBJ2-7, with unresolved D. With 1 base removed from V and 6 bases from J, the gap between germline ends came to 10 bases. The V gene's germline CDR1 is MDHEN and CDR2 SYDVKM. This CDR3 has 13 amino acids. Here the CDR3 DNA reads TGTGCCAGCAGTTTATTCGATGGGTCCGAGCAGTACTTC. As protein: CASSLFDGSEQYF.

The chain is built from TRBV19 and TRBJ2-7, with unresolved D. CDR3 length: 11 residues. V lost 10 bases to trimming and J lost 4 bases, with 11 bases between them. Germline lookup yields CDR1 LNHDA and CDR2 SQIVND (reference sequence). The CDR3 sequence is CATSARYEQYF. The CDR3, as DNA: TGTGCCACGTCGGCGCGTTACGAGCAGTACTTC.

As to this clonotype: A much larger clone lies a single base off, so this may be a read error. For the CDR3, the DNA is TGTGCCAGCAGCTTAGTGAGGGACCCCTACGAGCAGTACTTC. It encodes CASSLVRDPYEQYF. V gene TRBV7-9 combines with J gene TRBJ2-7; D tentatively fits TRBD1 or TRBD2 (5 bases each). CDR3 length: 14 residues. CDR1 and CDR2 (germline): SEHNR, FQNEAQ (reference sequence). The V end lost 1 base, the J end lost 2 bases, and 9 bases lay between the germline ends.

This clonotype showed up just once. The rearrangement links TRBV29-1 to TRBJ2-1; 9 bases align to TRBD1. The V gene's germline CDR1 is SQVTM and CDR2 ANQGSEA. The CDR3 totals 13 residues. V was pared by 7 bases and J by 6 bases, with 7 bases of the junction left unmatched. The CDR3 DNA follows: TGCAGCGCCCGGGACAGGGTGGCCAATGAGCAGTTCTTC. Amino acids: CSARDRVANEQFF.

V usage is TRBV19 and J usage is TRBJ2-1; D perhaps matches TRBD1 (6 bases). CDR1 and CDR2 from the germline V gene are LNHDA and SQIVND (reference sequence). The CDR3 runs 17 residues. V was trimmed by 7 bases and J by 4 bases, leaving 23 bases between them. CDR3 sequence: CASNENRAYRGYNEQFF. The CDR3 coding sequence is TGTGCCAGTAACGAGAACAGGGCATATCGAGGGTACAATGAGCAGTTCTTC.

This chain links TRBV27 with TRBJ2-3; 7 nucleotides match TRBD1. This CDR3 is 16 amino acids long. Losses at the gene ends were 5 bases for V and 5 bases for J; bases not matched to a gene: 13. Germline CDR1 is MNHEY and CDR2 is SMNVEV (reference sequence). The CDR3 DNA reads TGTGCCAGCAGTCCTCGACAGGGACAGAAGAAAGATACGCAGTATTTT. It codes for CASSPRQGQKKDTQYF.

The chain joins TRBV7-2 to TRBJ2-5; 12 nucleotides match TRBD2. The germline V gene has CDR1 SGHTA and CDR2 FQGNSA. The J segment lost 3 bases and the V segment lost 5 bases, leaving 4 bases of the junction unmatched. The CDR3 is 15 residues long. The CDR3 protein is CASSPRLAGEETQYF. CDR3 coding DNA: TGTGCCAGCAGCCCCCGACTAGCGGGGGAAGAGACCCAGTACTTC.